This TCR beta chain was identified during a study of spatial heterogeneity in lung cancer. The V end lost 4 bases, the J end lost 1 base, and 16 bases lay between the germline ends. CDR1 and CDR2 from the germline V gene are DFQATT and SNEGSKA (reference sequence). CDR3 size: 15 residues. The sample's time point: sample taken at primary tumor resection. TCRdb redid the calling of the 5' RACE reads with MiXCR, one entry per CDR3 protein. The sample shows tens of thousands of distinct CDR3 sequences, about 12% of them seen only once. V gene TRBV20-1 combines with J gene TRBJ1-2, with D maybe TRBD1 (5 bases). The TCR comes from a male donor with early-stage non-small cell lung cancer. Specimen: PBMCs, collected at surgery. The CDR3: CSANQGVNLNYGYTF. As DNA, the CDR3 is TGCAGTGCTAATCAGGGAGTTAACCTTAACTATGGCTACACCTTC.